One sample yielded the 18 T cell receptor beta chains listed below, sequenced in a study of siplizumab effects on memory and regulatory T cells. Measured with immunoSEQ multiplex PCR; TCRdb has only the in-frame clones, and not every one. The sample records approximately 91,000 clones, more than 85% being singletons. Material for sequencing was CD8+ T cells sorted from blood. The receptors here all came from a human donor in good health.

This clone appeared once. The rearrangement uses TRBV9 and TRBJ2-1; 9 bases agree with TRBD1. This CDR3 has 15 amino acids. Germline V CDR1 and CDR2: SGDLS, YYNGEE. V trimming: 3 bases; J trimming: 5 bases; junction bases outside the gene matches: 6. The CDR3 nucleotides are TGTGCCAGCAGCGACCCGGACAGGGGAAACAATGAGCAGTTCTTC. Translation: CASSDPDRGNNEQFF.

The rearrangement joins TRBV15 to TRBJ2-7; TRBD2 matches at 7 bases. The CDR3 length is 16 residues. Trimming at V came to 5 bases and at J to 0 bases, leaving 10 bases not matched to a gene. Germline V gene sequence: CDR1 LNHNV, CDR2 YYDKDF (reference sequence). CDR3 in DNA: TGTGCCACCAGCCGGGAACGGACGGGAGGCTCCTACGAGCAGTACTTC. It encodes CATSRERTGGSYEQYF.

Remarks on this clone: Other DNA variants within this sample encode the same CDR3. J is TRBJ2-3 and V is TRBV27; 13 positions agree with TRBD2. CDR3 length: 18 residues. CDR1 MNHEY and CDR2 SMNVEV come from the germline V gene (reference sequence). Germline trimming cut 2 bases from V and 6 bases from J; bases unmatched to any gene: 11. CDR3 loop: CASSLAPPTSGRTDTQYF. The CDR3 nucleotides are TGTGCCAGCAGTTTAGCCCCTCCGACTAGCGGGAGGACGGATACGCAGTATTTT.

V usage is TRBV5-6 and J usage is TRBJ2-7, with a possible D match to TRBD1 (7 bases). The germline V gene encodes CDR1 SGHDT and CDR2 YYEEEE. This CDR3 region has 14 residues. Deletions cut 1 base from V and 6 bases from J, with 14 bases between. CDR3 DNA: TGTGCCAGCAGCTTGACAGGGGAGGTAGGCGAGCAGTACTTC. It codes for CASSLTGEVGEQYF.

For the CDR3, the DNA is TGCGCCAGCAGCCATCCCCTGGATGGCTACACCTTC. Its protein is CASSHPLDGYTF. The chain has TRBV4-1 and TRBJ1-2; no clear D. The CDR3 is 12 amino acids. Germline CDR1 reads MGHRA; CDR2 reads YSYEKL. Between the trimmed V and J ends, which lost 3 bases and 6 bases, there was a span of 8 bases.

The rearrangement uses TRBV11-3 and TRBJ2-7; TRBD2 is a possible D gene (6 bases). V was cut by 4 bases and J by 7 bases, with 14 bases left in between. The germline CDR1 and CDR2 sequences are SGHNT and YENEEA. CDR3 length equals 13 residues. CDR3 region: CASSYGTAVEQYF. In DNA, the CDR3 is TGTGCCAGCAGCTACGGGACTGCCGTGGAGCAGTACTTC.

This sequence joins TRBV11-2 and TRBJ2-7, with D perhaps TRBD1 or TRBD2 (5 bases each). Trimming left V 8 bases short and J 0 bases short, with 8 bases between. Germline CDR1 is SGHAT and CDR2 is FQNNGV. This CDR3 is 12 amino acids long. DNA for the CDR3: TGTGCCAGCTCCGGGGCCTCCTACGAGCAGTACTTC. Translating it yields CASSGASYEQYF.

The genes are TRBV2 and TRBJ2-1; D may be TRBD1 or TRBD2 (5 bases each). Germline CDR1 SNHLY, CDR2 FYNNEI. V was trimmed by 6 bases and J by 0 bases, leaving 15 bases between them. This CDR3 has 16 amino acids. For the CDR3, the DNA is TGTGCCAGCAGGGCGCGGTGGGACGTCTCCTACAATGAGCAGTTCTTC. Its translation is CASRARWDVSYNEQFF.

The V gene is TRBV13, the J gene TRBJ2-7; 10 bases align to TRBD1. J gave up 2 bases and V 4 bases, and 2 bases lay outside the gene matches. The CDR3 is made up of 14 amino acids. Germline V lookup: CDR1 PRHDT, CDR2 FYEKMQ (reference sequence). The CDR3 protein is CASSSGTGAYEQYF. CDR3 in DNA: TGTGCCAGCAGCTCCGGGACAGGGGCCTACGAGCAGTACTTC.

V is TRBV6-6 and J is TRBJ2-2; D ambiguous. The CDR3 contains 12 residues. The germline CDR1 and CDR2 sequences are MNHNY and SVGAGI (reference sequence). V lost 5 bases and J 4 bases, leaving 5 bases between the germline ends. The CDR3 protein is CASSGGTGELFF. The CDR3 DNA reads as TGTGCCAGCAGTGGTGGCACCGGGGAGCTGTTTTTT.

V and J are TRBV9 and TRBJ2-7, with TRBD2 matching over 10 bases. The CDR3 runs to 15 residues. Germline loops: CDR1 SGDLS, CDR2 YYNGEE. Trimming removed 4 bases from V and 5 bases from J; junction bases left unmatched: 9. The CDR3 sequence is CASSQRLAGIDEQYF. CDR3 DNA: TGTGCCAGCAGCCAAAGACTAGCGGGTATAGACGAGCAGTACTTC.

The rearrangement links TRBV28 to TRBJ2-1, with 7 bases aligning to TRBD2. Germline loops: CDR1 MDHEN, CDR2 SYDVKM. V lost 3 bases to trimming and J lost 4 bases; unmatched junction nucleotides: 9. The CDR3 length is 16 residues. CDR3 sequence: CASSFVAGDPYNEQFF. CDR3 DNA sequence: TGTGCCAGCAGTTTCGTTGCGGGAGACCCTTACAATGAGCAGTTCTTC.

The genes are TRBV7-3 and TRBJ2-1, with TRBD2 identical over 15 bases. Germline values: CDR1 SGHTA, CDR2 FQGTGA. The CDR3 is 18 amino acids. V lost 5 bases and J lost 0; bases outside the gene matches: 5. The chain's CDR3 is CASSRGLAGGSSYNEQFF. The DNA for the CDR3 is TGTGCCAGCAGCCGTGGACTAGCGGGAGGGAGCTCCTACAATGAGCAGTTCTTC.

This clone was seen just once. The genes are TRBV19 and TRBJ1-4; D ambiguous. The V gene lost 3 bases and the J gene lost 8 bases, with 4 bases spanning the gap. Germline CDR1 and CDR2: LNHDA and SQIVND (reference sequence). The CDR3 is 11 amino acids. The CDR3 DNA follows: TGTGCCAGTAGTATTGGCGAAAAACTGTTTTTT. It yields the protein CASSIGEKLFF.

CDR3 loop: CASSLAPNEQYF. Written as DNA, the CDR3 is TGTGCCAGCAGCTTAGCTCCCAACGAGCAGTACTTC. The rearrangement uses TRBV7-6 and TRBJ2-7; no reliable D call. Germline CDR1 and CDR2: SGHVS and FNYEAQ. The length of the CDR3 is 12 residues. Trimming pared 0 bases from V and 5 bases from J, leaving 5 bases between. Looking up the rest from reference TRBV7-6 and TRBJ2-7 gives the full variable domain: GAGVSQSPRYKVTKRGQDVALRCDPISGHVSLYWYRQALGQGPEFLTYFNYEAQQDKSGLPNDRFSAERPEGSISTLTIQRTEQRDSAMYRCASSLAPNEQYFGPGTRLTVT.

The V call is TRBV7-9, the J call TRBJ2-3; 12 bases are a match to TRBD2. After removal of 5 bases from V and 5 bases from J, the junction contained 5 bases not matched to a gene. The V gene's germline CDR1 is SEHNR and CDR2 FQNEAQ (reference sequence). CDR3 size: 15 residues. The CDR3: CASSPLAGGQDTQYF. The DNA for the CDR3 is TGTGCCAGCAGCCCCCTAGCGGGAGGGCAAGATACGCAGTATTTT.

The J gene is TRBJ2-1, the V gene TRBV5-1; D call uncertain. Trimming removed 4 bases from V and 8 bases from J, with 19 bases in between. CDR1 SGHRS and CDR2 YFSETQ come from the germline V gene. The CDR3 contains 15 residues. The DNA for the CDR3 is TGCGCCAGCAGCCCCCAAGGTAGCCTGGCCGATGAGCAGTTCTTC. As protein: CASSPQGSLADEQFF.

This clone was found once. This chain uses TRBV5-6 with TRBJ1-6; tentatively, D is TRBD1 (5 bases). Germline V CDR1 and CDR2: SGHDT, YYEEEE. V was clipped by 4 bases and J by 9 bases, with 14 bases between them. The CDR3 extends over 14 amino acids. The chain's CDR3 is CASSNPDGGSPLHF. CDR3 nucleotide sequence: TGTGCCAGCAGCAACCCGGACGGGGGTTCACCCCTCCACTTT. The full variable domain, rest sourced from reference TRBV5-6 and TRBJ1-6, is DAGVTQSPTHLIKTRGQQVTLRCSPKSGHDTVSWYQQALGQGPQFIFQYYEEEERQRGNFPDRFSGHQFPNYSSELNVNALLLGDSALYLCASSNPDGGSPLHFGNGTRLTVT.